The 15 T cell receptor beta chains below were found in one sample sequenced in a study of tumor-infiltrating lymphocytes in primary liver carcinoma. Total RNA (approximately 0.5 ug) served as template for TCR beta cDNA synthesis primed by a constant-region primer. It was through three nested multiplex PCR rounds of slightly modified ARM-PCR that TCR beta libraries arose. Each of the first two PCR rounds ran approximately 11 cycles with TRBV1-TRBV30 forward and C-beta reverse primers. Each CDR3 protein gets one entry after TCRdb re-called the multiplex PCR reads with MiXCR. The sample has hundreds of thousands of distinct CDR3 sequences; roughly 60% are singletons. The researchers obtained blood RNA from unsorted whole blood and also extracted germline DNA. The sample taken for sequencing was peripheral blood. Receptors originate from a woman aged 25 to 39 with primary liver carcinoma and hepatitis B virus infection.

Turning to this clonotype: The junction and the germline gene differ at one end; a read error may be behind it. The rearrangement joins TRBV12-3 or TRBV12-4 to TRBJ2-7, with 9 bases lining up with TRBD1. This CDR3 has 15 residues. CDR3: CGSSTTGTGFSEQYF. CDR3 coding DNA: TGTGGCAGCAGCACTACCGGGACAGGGTTTTCTGAGCAGTACTTC.

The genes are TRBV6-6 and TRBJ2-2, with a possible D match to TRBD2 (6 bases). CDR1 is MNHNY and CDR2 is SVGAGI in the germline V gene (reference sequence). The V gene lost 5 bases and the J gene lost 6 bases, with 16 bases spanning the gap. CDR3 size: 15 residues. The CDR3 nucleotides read TGTGCCAGCAGTGTACCTGGGGGGAGAGCCGGGGAGCTGTTTTTT. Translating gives CASSVPGGRAGELFF.

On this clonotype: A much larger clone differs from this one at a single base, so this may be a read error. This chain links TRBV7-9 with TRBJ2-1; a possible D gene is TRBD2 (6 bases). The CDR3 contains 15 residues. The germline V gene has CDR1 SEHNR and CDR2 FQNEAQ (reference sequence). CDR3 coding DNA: TGTGCCAGCAGCCCGTATAGCGGATCCTACAATGAGCAGCTCTTC. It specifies CASSPYSGSYNEQLF.

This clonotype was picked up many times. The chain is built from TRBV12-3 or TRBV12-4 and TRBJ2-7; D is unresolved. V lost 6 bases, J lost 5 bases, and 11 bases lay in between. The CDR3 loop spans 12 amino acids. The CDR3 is CASSPGRHEQYF. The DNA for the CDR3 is TGTGCCAGCAGCCCAGGCCGCCACGAGCAGTACTTC.

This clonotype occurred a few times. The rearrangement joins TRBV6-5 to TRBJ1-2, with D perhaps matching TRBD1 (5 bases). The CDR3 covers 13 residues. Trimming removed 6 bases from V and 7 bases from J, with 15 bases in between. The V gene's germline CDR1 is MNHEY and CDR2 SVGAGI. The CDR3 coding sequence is TGTGCCAGCAGAGCAAGGGGAAGAGGTGGCTACACCTTC. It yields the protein CASRARGRGGYTF.

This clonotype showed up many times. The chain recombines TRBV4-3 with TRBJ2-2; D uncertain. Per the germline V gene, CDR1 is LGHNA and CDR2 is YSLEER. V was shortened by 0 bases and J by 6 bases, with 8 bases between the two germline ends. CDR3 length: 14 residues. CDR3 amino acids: CASSQEQTAGELFF. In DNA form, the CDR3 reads TGCGCCAGCAGCCAAGAACAAACGGCCGGGGAGCTGTTTTTT.

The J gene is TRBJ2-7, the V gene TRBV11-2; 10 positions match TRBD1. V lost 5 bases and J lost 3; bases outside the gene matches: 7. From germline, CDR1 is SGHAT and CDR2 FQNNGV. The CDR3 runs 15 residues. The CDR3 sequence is CASSARDRGFYEQYF. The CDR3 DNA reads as TGTGCCAGCAGCGCCCGGGACAGGGGTTTCTACGAGCAGTACTTC.

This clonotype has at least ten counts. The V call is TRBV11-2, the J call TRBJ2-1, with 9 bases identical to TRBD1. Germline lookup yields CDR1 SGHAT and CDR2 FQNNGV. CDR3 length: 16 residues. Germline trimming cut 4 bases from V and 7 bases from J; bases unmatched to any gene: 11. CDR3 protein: CASSYSTGGVLNEQFF. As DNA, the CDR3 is TGTGCCAGCAGCTACTCGACAGGGGGGGTTTTGAATGAGCAGTTCTTC.

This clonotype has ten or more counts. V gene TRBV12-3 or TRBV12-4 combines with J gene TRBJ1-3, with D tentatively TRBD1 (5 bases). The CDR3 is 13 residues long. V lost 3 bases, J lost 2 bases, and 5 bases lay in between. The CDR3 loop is CASSLGAGNTIYF. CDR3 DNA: TGTGCCAGCAGTTTGGGGGCTGGAAACACCATATATTTT.

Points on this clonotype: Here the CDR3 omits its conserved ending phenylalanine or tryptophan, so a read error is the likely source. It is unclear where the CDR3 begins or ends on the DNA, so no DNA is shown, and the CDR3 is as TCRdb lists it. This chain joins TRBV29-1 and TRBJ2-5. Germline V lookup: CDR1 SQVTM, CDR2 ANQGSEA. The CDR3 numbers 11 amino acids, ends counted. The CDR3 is CSAKPQETRYS.

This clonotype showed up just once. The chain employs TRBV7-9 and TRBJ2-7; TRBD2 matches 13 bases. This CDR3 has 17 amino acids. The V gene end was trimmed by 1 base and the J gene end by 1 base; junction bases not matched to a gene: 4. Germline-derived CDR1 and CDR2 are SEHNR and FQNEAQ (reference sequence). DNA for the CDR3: TGTGCCAGCAGCTTAGGACTAGCGGGAGGCCCTTCCTACGAGCAGTACTTC. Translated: CASSLGLAGGPSYEQYF.

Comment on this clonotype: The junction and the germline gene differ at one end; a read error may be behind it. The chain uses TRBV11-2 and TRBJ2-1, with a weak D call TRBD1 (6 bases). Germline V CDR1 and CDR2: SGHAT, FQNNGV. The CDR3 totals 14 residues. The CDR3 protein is CASRAGDSYNELFF. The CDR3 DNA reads TGCGCCAGCAGAGCAGGGGATTCCTACAATGAGCTGTTCTTC.

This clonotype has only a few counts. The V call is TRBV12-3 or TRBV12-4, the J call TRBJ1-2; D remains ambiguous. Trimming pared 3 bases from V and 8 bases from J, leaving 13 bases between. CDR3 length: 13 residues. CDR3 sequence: CASSFGLPGGYTF. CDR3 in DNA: TGTGCCAGCAGTTTCGGTCTCCCGGGAGGCTACACCTTC.

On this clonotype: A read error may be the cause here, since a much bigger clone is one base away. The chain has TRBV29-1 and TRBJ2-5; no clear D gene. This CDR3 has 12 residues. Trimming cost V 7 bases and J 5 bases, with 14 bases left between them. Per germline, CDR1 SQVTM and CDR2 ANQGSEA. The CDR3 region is CSASGWHETQYF. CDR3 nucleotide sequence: TGCAGCGCCTCGGGTTGGCATGAGACCCAGTACTTC.

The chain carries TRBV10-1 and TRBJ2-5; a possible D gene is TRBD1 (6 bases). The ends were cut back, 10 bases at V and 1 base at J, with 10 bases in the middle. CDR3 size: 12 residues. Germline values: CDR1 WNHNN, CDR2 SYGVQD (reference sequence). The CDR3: CAITGFQETQYF. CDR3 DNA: TGCGCCATCACAGGGTTCCAAGAGACCCAGTACTTC.